A single sample gave rise to the 26 T cell receptor beta chains below, sequenced in a study of glioma-infiltrating T cells. TCR alpha and beta CDR3 regions were amplified from RNA using iRepertoire nested multiplex PCR. TCRdb processed the multiplex PCR reads anew with MiXCR; each CDR3 protein has one entry. The sample yields 84,000 or so distinct CDR3 sequences, about 23% seen once. Sequencing was done on a sample of glioma tissue, nonneoplastic brain tissue, or PBMCs (not recorded which). The receptors here all came from a human donor with low-grade glioma or glioblastoma, undergoing nonglioma brain surgery, or in good health (not recorded which).

This clonotype has just one count. A much more abundant neighbour one base away suggests this may be a read error. The chain joins TRBV5-1 to TRBJ1-5; possibly TRBD1 for D (6 bases). Trimming removed 3 bases at V and 5 bases at J, with 12 bases between. Germline lookup yields CDR1 SGHRS and CDR2 YFSETQ. The CDR3 sequence is 14 residues long. The CDR3 DNA reads TGCGCCAGCAGCTGGGGGGCAGGGGATCAGCCCCAGCATTTT. This gives the protein CASSWGAGDQPQHF.

A note on this clonotype: This sequence may be a read error, since a much larger clone differs from it by one base. Here the CDR3 omits its conserved ending phenylalanine or tryptophan, so a read error is the likely source. This chain joins TRBV4-1 and TRBJ2-7; 13 nucleotides align to TRBD2. Germline CDR1 and CDR2: MGHRA and YSYEKL. CDR3 length: 16 amino acids. The V segment lost 4 bases and the J segment 2 bases; nucleotides outside the gene matches: 5. The DNA for the CDR3 is TGCGCCAGCAGCCCGGGGACTAGCGGGATTACCTACGAGCAGTACCTC. Translating gives CASSPGTSGITYEQYL.

This clonotype was seen repeatedly, ten times or more. This rearrangement joins TRBV7-6 to TRBJ2-3; 13 nucleotides align to TRBD2. Trimming at V came to 3 bases and at J to 3 bases, leaving 3 bases not matched to a gene. The V gene's germline CDR1 is SGHVS and CDR2 FNYEAQ. The CDR3 contains 16 residues. DNA for the CDR3: TGTGCCAGCAGCTTGGGACTAGCGGGGATTACAGATACGCAGTATTTT. Amino acid sequence: CASSLGLAGITDTQYF.

Ten or more counts support this clonotype. The gene calls are TRBV6-2 or TRBV6-3 and TRBJ2-5; D is unresolved. V was trimmed by 6 bases and J by 5 bases, leaving 13 bases between them. Per germline, CDR1 MNHEY and CDR2 SVGEGT. The length of the CDR3 is 13 residues. DNA of the CDR3: TGTGCCAGCAGACGACCGGTCGAGGAGACCCAGTACTTC. Its protein is CASRRPVEETQYF.

This clonotype was detected ten times or more. This sequence joins TRBV28 and TRBJ1-5, with 7 bases lining up with TRBD1. The CDR3 covers 14 residues. Germline CDR1 and CDR2: MDHEN and SYDVKM. With 7 bases clipped from V and 1 base from J, the junction kept 4 bases outside the gene matches. For the CDR3, the DNA is TGTGCCAGCACATGGACAGGAAGCAATCAGCCCCAGCATTTT. As protein: CASTWTGSNQPQHF.

This clonotype was found many times. The gene calls are TRBV27 and TRBJ1-6; the match to TRBD1 covers 9 bases. V dropped 8 bases and J dropped 7; count of bases not matched to a gene: 9. From germline, CDR1 is MNHEY and CDR2 SMNVEV (reference sequence). The CDR3 has 15 residues. CDR3 nucleotides: TGTGCCAGCGCGAACAACAGGGGGCGAAATTCACCCCTCCACTTT. Its translation is CASANNRGRNSPLHF.

The genes are TRBV18 and TRBJ2-1; 11 bases align to TRBD2. Germline V CDR1 and CDR2: KGHSH, LQKENI. The CDR3 consists of 14 residues. V lost 2 bases to trimming and J lost 6 bases; unmatched junction nucleotides: 0. The CDR3 region is CASSPTSGSNEQFF. The CDR3 bases are TGTGCCAGCTCACCAACTAGCGGGAGCAATGAGCAGTTCTTC.

The sample holds many counts of this clonotype. The V call is TRBV9, the J call TRBJ1-2; D call uncertain. The V end lost 3 bases, the J end lost 6 bases, and 6 bases lay between the germline ends. Germline V CDR1 and CDR2: SGDLS, YYNGEE. The CDR3 runs to 11 residues. The CDR3 DNA is TGTGCCAGCAGCGCTTCGAATGGCTACACCTTC. It is translated as CASSASNGYTF.

Many counts were recorded for this clonotype. The V gene is TRBV10-2, the J gene TRBJ2-5; TRBD2 matches at 10 bases. Unmatched junction bases numbered 3, after V lost 10 bases and J lost 1 base. Germline lookup yields CDR1 WSHSY and CDR2 SAAADI. CDR3 length equals 13 residues. CDR3 in DNA: TGCGCCACTAGGACTAGCGGCCAAGAGACCCAGTACTTC. It translates to CATRTSGQETQYF.

This clonotype was seen a handful of times. The chain employs TRBV5-6 and TRBJ2-1; D is unclear. Between the trimmed V and J ends, which lost 5 bases and 5 bases, there was a span of 5 bases. This CDR3 comprises 11 residues. CDR1 and CDR2 from the germline V gene are SGHDT and YYEEEE. CDR3 in amino acids: CASRQNNEQFF. CDR3 nucleotide sequence: TGTGCCAGCAGACAAAACAATGAGCAGTTCTTC. Full variable domain (rest looked up from reference TRBV5-6 and TRBJ2-1): DAGVTQSPTHLIKTRGQQVTLRCSPKSGHDTVSWYQQALGQGPQFIFQYYEEEERQRGNFPDRFSGHQFPNYSSELNVNALLLGDSALYLCASRQNNEQFFGPGTRLTVL.

The rearrangement joins TRBV7-9 to TRBJ2-6; D is perhaps TRBD1 (6 bases). CDR1 and CDR2 (germline): SEHNR, FQNEAQ (reference sequence). The CDR3 extends over 16 amino acids. Trimming removed 3 bases from V and 1 base from J, with 10 bases in between. The CDR3 sequence: CASSFQTGSGANVLTF. CDR3 coding DNA: TGTGCCAGCAGCTTCCAAACAGGGTCTGGGGCCAACGTCCTGACTTTC. Combining the CDR3 with reference TRBV7-9 and TRBJ2-6 gives the whole variable domain DTGVSQNPRHKITKRGQNVTFRCDPISEHNRLYWYRQTLGQGPEFLTYFQNEAQLEKSRLLSDRFSAERPKGSFSTLEIQRTEQGDSAMYLCASSFQTGSGANVLTFGAGSRLTVL.

A word on this clonotype: One end of the junction does not line up with germline, which may come from a read error. The chain combines TRBV27 with TRBJ2-7; 12 nucleotides align to TRBD1. Germline V gene sequence: CDR1 MNHEY, CDR2 SMNVEV (reference sequence). The CDR3 is 15 residues long. The CDR3 region is CASSPGTGGSYERYF. The CDR3 DNA is TGTGCCAGCAGTCCAGGGACAGGGGGCTCCTACGAGCGGTACTTC.

This clonotype was seen at least ten times. The chain is built from TRBV25-1 and TRBJ1-6; D ambiguous. This CDR3 spans 14 amino acids. Per germline, CDR1 MGHDK and CDR2 SYGVNS. Trimming removed 1 base at V and 9 bases at J, with 10 bases between. CDR3 sequence: CASSEFVGSSPLHF. Here the CDR3 DNA reads TGTGCCAGCAGTGAATTTGTGGGTAGTTCACCCCTCCACTTT. The full variable domain, rest sourced from reference TRBV25-1 and TRBJ1-6, is EADIYQTPRYLVIGTGKKITLECSQTMGHDKMYWYQQDPGMELHLIHYSYGVNSTEKGDLSSESTVSRIRTEHFPLTLESARPSHTSQYLCASSEFVGSSPLHFGNGTRLTVT.

This clonotype occurred a few times. The chain combines TRBV2 with TRBJ1-5, with unresolved D. V was pared by 4 bases and J by 0 bases, with 10 bases between. Germline V gene sequence: CDR1 SNHLY, CDR2 FYNNEI. This CDR3 region has 15 residues. The CDR3: CASSVLARSNQPQHF. The CDR3 DNA sequence: TGTGCCAGCAGTGTCCTCGCTCGTAGCAATCAGCCCCAGCATTTT.

This clonotype was seen a few times. V and J are TRBV5-4 and TRBJ1-1, with a tentative D call TRBD1 (5 bases). The germline gives CDR1 SGHNT, CDR2 YYREEE (reference sequence). CDR3 length: 13 amino acids. V was clipped by 5 bases and J by 0 bases, with 8 bases between them. The CDR3 sequence is CASRGGMNTEAFF. The CDR3 nucleotides read TGTGCCAGCAGGGGGGGTATGAACACTGAAGCTTTCTTT.

On this clonotype: This likely comes from a read error, as the CDR3 has no conserved phenylalanine or tryptophan at its end. The DNA is left out, because the CDR3 cannot be placed on it with certainty; the CDR3 is given as TCRdb lists it. The gene calls are TRBV27 and TRBJ1-4; no check of the table's D call, TRBD1, against the DNA was made. Per germline, CDR1 MNHEY and CDR2 SMNVEV (reference sequence). The CDR3 has 14 amino acids, counting both end residues. CDR3 region: CASSFRGGREKLFG.

This clonotype was seen just once. The germline gene is not matched at one end of the junction; a read error may be the cause. The V gene is TRBV5-4, the J gene TRBJ2-1; unclear D gene. The CDR3 extends over 15 amino acids. In germline, CDR1 is SGHNT, CDR2 YYREEE (reference sequence). The CDR3 DNA sequence: TGTGCCGGCAGCCCTCACACACTCTCCTACAATGAGCAGTTCTTC. This sequence encodes CAGSPHTLSYNEQFF.

The chain employs TRBV19 and TRBJ2-5; TRBD1 is a possible D gene (5 bases). Trimming took 9 bases from V and 0 from J, leaving 14 bases between them. The CDR3 covers 14 residues. The germline gives CDR1 LNHDA, CDR2 SQIVND (reference sequence). The CDR3 nucleotides are TGTGCCAGCGAAGGCAGGGTCAACCAAGAGACCCAGTACTTC. This encodes CASEGRVNQETQYF.

Many counts were recorded for this clonotype. The V and J genes are TRBV28 and TRBJ2-7; the match to TRBD2 covers 7 bases. The junction had 5 bases not matched to a gene; V was cut back by 5 bases and J by 1 base. In germline, CDR1 is MDHEN, CDR2 SYDVKM. This CDR3 is built from 14 residues. The CDR3 region has the DNA TGTGCCAGCAGTGTTGAACTAGCGTCCTACGAGCAGTACTTC. Protein sequence: CASSVELASYEQYF. Full variable domain (rest looked up from reference TRBV28 and TRBJ2-7): DVKVTQSSRYLVKRTGEKVFLECVQDMDHENMFWYRQDPGLGLRLIYFSYDVKMKEKGDIPEGYSVSREKKERFSLILESASTNQTSMYLCASSVELASYEQYFGPGTRLTVT.

This clonotype is medium-sized (0.01 to 0.1%) by share. The chain links TRBV20-1 to TRBJ2-7; 8 nucleotides agree with TRBD2. J was trimmed by 2 bases and V by 6 bases; bases with no gene match: 9. The CDR3 covers 14 residues. CDR1 is DFQATT and CDR2 is SNEGSKA in the germline V gene (reference sequence). The CDR3 here is CSATSSGITYEQYF. CDR3 nucleotide sequence: TGCAGTGCCACCAGTAGCGGGATAACCTACGAGCAGTACTTC.

The chain has TRBV5-1 and TRBJ1-2; D is unclear. V shed 4 bases and J shed 6 bases, with 16 bases lying between them. The CDR3 spans 14 residues. Looked up from germline, CDR1 is SGHRS and CDR2 is YFSETQ. The CDR3 here is CASSRPTAKDGYTF. The CDR3 coding sequence is TGCGCCAGCAGCAGACCGACGGCTAAGGATGGCTACACCTTC.

This clonotype has ten or more counts. The V gene is TRBV7-2, the J gene TRBJ2-7; D perhaps matches TRBD1 (6 bases). This CDR3 contains 15 residues. Germline V gene lookup returns CDR1 SGHTA and CDR2 FQGNSA. V gave up 0 bases and J gave up 3 bases, with 12 bases separating them. The CDR3: CASSLAAGAFYEQYF. In DNA, the CDR3 is TGTGCCAGCAGCTTAGCAGCAGGGGCTTTCTACGAGCAGTACTTC.

There are many counts of this clonotype. The V gene is TRBV19, the J gene TRBJ2-1, with 8 bases matching TRBD2. The CDR3 loop spans 16 amino acids. Germline loops: CDR1 LNHDA, CDR2 SQIVND (reference sequence). Losses at the gene ends were 6 bases for V and 5 bases for J; bases not matched to a gene: 12. CDR3 DNA: TGTGCCAGTAGGTCTTTATGGACTAGCAGCGACAATGAGCAGTTCTTC. This gives the protein CASRSLWTSSDNEQFF. The full variable domain, completed using reference TRBV19 and TRBJ2-1, is DGGITQSPKYLFRKEGQNVTLSCEQNLNHDAMYWYRQDPGQGLRLIYYSQIVNDFQKGDIAEGYSVSREKKESFPLTVTSAQKNPTAFYLCASRSLWTSSDNEQFFGPGTRLTVL.

With respect to this clonotype: The CDR3 end shows no conserved phenylalanine or tryptophan, and so a read error is likely. The V call is TRBV10-3, the J call TRBJ2-3; 7 bases agree with TRBD1. From germline, CDR1 is ENHRY and CDR2 SYGVKD. V shed 4 bases, J shed 5 bases, and the junction held 9 bases outside the gene matches. The CDR3 spans 15 residues. In DNA form, the CDR3 reads TGTGCCATCAGTGTAGGGGGCGGTCAGGAAGATACGCAGTATCTT. Its translation: CAISVGGGQEDTQYL.

Ten or more counts support this clonotype. J is TRBJ2-5 and V is TRBV7-2; the D gene is possibly TRBD2 (6 bases). This CDR3 is built from 15 residues. The V end was cut by 1 base, the J end by 7 bases, with 16 bases between. Germline CDR1 SGHTA, CDR2 FQGNSA. CDR3 amino acids: CASSLGLDYRGTQYF. In DNA form, the CDR3 reads TGTGCCAGCAGCTTAGGACTAGACTACCGCGGGACCCAGTACTTC.

This clonotype has only a few counts. This may come from a read error, since a much larger clone is one base off. The CDR3 region has the DNA TGCAGTGCTAGAGTATCGAACACCGGGAAGCTGTTTTTT. Protein: CSARVSNTGKLFF. The gene calls are TRBV20-1 and TRBJ2-2; TRBD2 might be the D (5 bases). CDR1 is DFQATT and CDR2 is SNEGSKA in the germline V gene (reference sequence). The CDR3 sequence is 13 residues long.